These 28 T cell receptor beta chains were all obtained from the same sample, sequenced in a study of T cell responses to AZD1222 COVID-19 vaccine. Repertoires were generated with immunoSEQ multiplex PCR, while TCRdb's copy carries only in-frame clones and drops some. Of just under 150,000 clones in the sample, just over 85% were seen once. The sample here was peripheral blood, taken 28 days after the second AZD1222 dose. The receptors come from an adult who received the AZD1222 COVID-19 vaccine.

The gene calls are TRBV19 and TRBJ1-2; no clear D. The CDR3 length is 10 residues. Germline V gene sequence: CDR1 LNHDA, CDR2 SQIVND (reference sequence). The ends were cut back, 8 bases at V and 6 bases at J, with 7 bases in the middle. CDR3 nucleotide sequence: TGTGCCAGTCGGCTTGATGGCTACACCTTC. Its protein is CASRLDGYTF.

The V and J genes are TRBV6-6 and TRBJ2-1; perhaps D is TRBD1 or TRBD2 (6 bases each). Between the trimmed V and J ends, which lost 0 bases and 10 bases, there was a span of 13 bases. CDR1 and CDR2 (germline): MNHNY, SVGAGI (reference sequence). The CDR3 has 14 residues. CDR3 DNA: TGTGCCAGCAGTTACTCAACGGGGGCCAGGGAGCAGTTCTTC. Translated: CASSYSTGAREQFF.

The V and J genes are TRBV6-5 and TRBJ2-7; no definite D call. With 0 bases removed from V and 3 bases from J, the gap between germline ends came to 6 bases. The CDR3 has 13 residues. Germline-derived CDR1 and CDR2 are MNHEY and SVGAGI. The CDR3 reads CASSYSTFYEQYF. The CDR3 coding sequence is TGTGCCAGCAGTTACTCGACGTTCTACGAGCAGTACTTC.

The chain recombines TRBV28 with TRBJ1-2, with TRBD1 identical over 7 bases. V trimming: 3 bases; J trimming: 7 bases; junction bases outside the gene matches: 11. Germline V gene sequence: CDR1 MDHEN, CDR2 SYDVKM. The CDR3 covers 15 residues. The CDR3 bases are TGTGCCAGCAGTTTCTCCGACAGGGTGGAGGGTGGCTACACCTTC. Translation gives CASSFSDRVEGGYTF.

This chain uses TRBV11-2 with TRBJ1-4, with 10 bases aligning to TRBD1. V gave up 5 bases and J gave up 5 bases; unmatched junction bases: 2. The germline V gene encodes CDR1 SGHAT and CDR2 FQNNGV. The CDR3 has 14 amino acids. CDR3 DNA: TGTGCCAGCAGCCAGGGACAGGGGAATGAAAAACTGTTTTTT. Protein: CASSQGQGNEKLFF.

The rearrangement joins TRBV10-3 to TRBJ2-5; 7 bases map to TRBD2. CDR3 length equals 15 residues. Germline values: CDR1 ENHRY, CDR2 SYGVKD. V trimming: 10 bases; J trimming: 4 bases; junction bases outside the gene matches: 15. CDR3 sequence: CANPVRERVTETQYF. In nucleotides, the CDR3 is TGTGCCAACCCGGTGCGGGAGCGGGTGACAGAGACCCAGTACTTC.

The chain has TRBV5-1 and TRBJ2-7, with D perhaps matching TRBD1 (6 bases). Trimming removed 1 base at V and 2 bases at J, with 13 bases between. This CDR3 is 15 amino acids long. Germline-derived CDR1 and CDR2 are SGHRS and YFSETQ. The CDR3 spells CASSLRTATTYEQYF. CDR3 nucleotides: TGCGCCAGCAGCTTGCGGACAGCGACCACCTACGAGCAGTACTTC.

The CDR3 here is CASSLEGQGDNQPQHF. CDR3 DNA: TGCGCCAGCAGCTTGGAGGGACAGGGGGACAATCAGCCCCAGCATTTT. This sequence joins TRBV5-1 and TRBJ1-5, with TRBD1 identical over 11 bases. The trim removed 0 bases at V and 3 bases at J, leaving 2 bases unmatched. Germline loops: CDR1 SGHRS, CDR2 YFSETQ. The CDR3 totals 16 residues.

This sequence joins TRBV6-1 and TRBJ2-5; weak D call: TRBD2 (6 bases). Germline assignment: CDR1 MNHNS and CDR2 SASEGT. The V end was cut by 0 bases, the J end by 5 bases, with 10 bases between. The CDR3 is made up of 14 amino acids. CDR3 coding DNA: TGTGCCAGCAGTGAAGCGGGAGGAGAGGAGACCCAGTACTTC. Translation: CASSEAGGEETQYF.

The rearrangement uses TRBV7-2 and TRBJ1-2, with 7 bases that match TRBD1. CDR3 length: 13 amino acids. Germline CDR1 reads SGHTA; CDR2 reads FQGNSA. Trimming cost V 4 bases and J 5 bases; bases outside gene matches: 4. The CDR3 DNA sequence: TGTGCCAGCAGCTCCGGGACAGTTTATGGCTACACCTTC. It translates to CASSSGTVYGYTF.

The gene calls are TRBV15 and TRBJ1-1; D is unresolved. Germline CDR1 LNHNV, CDR2 YYDKDF (reference sequence). Trimming took 9 bases from V and 0 from J, leaving 11 bases between them. This CDR3 is 13 amino acids long. The CDR3 protein is CATTRELNTEAFF. CDR3 DNA sequence: TGTGCCACGACAAGGGAGTTGAACACTGAAGCTTTCTTT.

The V call is TRBV11-1, the J call TRBJ1-1; the D gene is possibly TRBD1 (6 bases). Per germline, CDR1 SGHAT and CDR2 FQDESV (reference sequence). The CDR3 loop spans 14 amino acids. Trimming shortened V by 3 bases and J by 1 base, and 9 bases separated the two germline ends. CDR3 nucleotides: TGTGCCAGCAGCTTCTGGGGACAGAACACTGAAGCTTTCTTT. This gives the protein CASSFWGQNTEAFF.

The rearrangement uses TRBV5-4 and TRBJ2-7, with D possibly matching TRBD2 (5 bases). Trimming shortened V by 0 bases and J by 2 bases, and 15 bases separated the two germline ends. CDR1 and CDR2 from the germline V gene are SGHNT and YYREEE (reference sequence). The CDR3 is made up of 16 amino acids. The CDR3 DNA reads as TGTGCCAGCAGCTTGGAAGCCGGGCGGGCCCCCTACGAGCAGTACTTC. As protein: CASSLEAGRAPYEQYF.

The chain joins TRBV29-1 to TRBJ1-2; TRBD1 is a possible D gene (5 bases). Germline loops: CDR1 SQVTM, CDR2 ANQGSEA. This CDR3 is built from 12 residues. The germline V and J ends were trimmed by 2 bases and 3 bases, with 7 bases remaining between them. The CDR3 coding sequence is TGCAGCGTTGAACGGGGGGACTATGGCTACACCTTC. It yields the protein CSVERGDYGYTF.

This sequence joins TRBV6-5 and TRBJ1-1; D is uncertain. Germline CDR1 MNHEY, CDR2 SVGAGI. V gave up 6 bases and J gave up 7 bases, with 9 bases separating them. CDR3 length equals 11 residues. The CDR3 sequence: CASRPPGEAFF. CDR3 coding DNA: TGTGCCAGCAGGCCCCCCGGTGAAGCTTTCTTT.

This chain uses TRBV10-2 with TRBJ2-2; 9 bases line up with TRBD2. V shed 2 bases and J 3 bases; nucleotides not matched to a gene: 4. There are 16 residues in the CDR3. Germline V gives CDR1 WSHSY, CDR2 SAAADI. The CDR3 DNA sequence: TGCGCCAGCAGTGAGGCGAGCGGGGGGCACACCGGGGAGCTGTTTTTT. It encodes CASSEASGGHTGELFF.

V and J are TRBV2 and TRBJ2-4, with a tentative D call TRBD2 (6 bases). Germline CDR1 is SNHLY and CDR2 is FYNNEI. This CDR3 comprises 14 residues. Between the trimmed V and J ends, which lost 7 bases and 0 bases, there was a span of 10 bases. The CDR3 DNA reads TGTGCCAGCACGGGAGATTTAGCCAAAAACATTCAGTACTTC. Translating it yields CASTGDLAKNIQYF.

This chain connects TRBV5-8 to TRBJ1-1, with 7 bases lining up with TRBD1. The CDR3 is 13 amino acids. J gave up 6 bases and V 6 bases, and 8 bases lay outside the gene matches. Germline loops: CDR1 SGHTS, CDR2 YDEGEE. DNA of the CDR3: TGTGCCAGCAACAAAAACAGGGGTTCTGAAGCTTTCTTT. Its protein is CASNKNRGSEAFF.

The chain joins TRBV4-2 to TRBJ2-1; TRBD2 aligns across 9 bases. The CDR3 spans 16 residues. Germline loops: CDR1 LGHNA, CDR2 YNFKEQ. The junction had 10 bases not matched to a gene; V was cut back by 8 bases and J by 2 bases. The CDR3 loop reads CASRRGGEGPYNEQFF. The CDR3 region has the DNA TGTGCCAGCCGCCGCGGGGGGGAGGGCCCCTACAATGAGCAGTTCTTC.

This clone has only one observation. J is TRBJ2-7 and V is TRBV12-5, with D uncertain. Germline lookup yields CDR1 LGHNT and CDR2 FRNRAP. The V and J ends lost 5 bases and 0 bases respectively, with 8 bases between them. CDR3 size: 13 residues. In DNA, the CDR3 is TGTGCTAGTGGTCCCCCTGACTCCTACGAGCAGTACTTC. It translates to CASGPPDSYEQYF.

The CDR3 region has the DNA TGCGCCAGCAGTGAGTCCCTCTCATGGACAGGGGGCACCGGGGAGCTGTTTTTT. Its protein product is CASSESLSWTGGTGELFF. The rearrangement uses TRBV10-2 and TRBJ2-2, with 10 bases that match TRBD1. This CDR3 region has 18 residues. Trimming took 0 bases from V and 4 from J; bases not matched to a gene: 8. The V gene's germline CDR1 is WSHSY and CDR2 SAAADI.

The chain recombines TRBV9 with TRBJ2-2, with D perhaps matching TRBD2 (6 bases). The length of the CDR3 is 14 residues. Trimming removed 5 bases at V and 5 bases at J, with 13 bases between. From germline, CDR1 is SGDLS and CDR2 YYNGEE. The CDR3 DNA reads TGTGCCAGCAGTCGATCTGGGGGGACCGGGGAGCTGTTTTTT. It specifies CASSRSGGTGELFF.

The chain links TRBV27 to TRBJ2-6; D tentatively fits TRBD1 or TRBD2 (6 bases each). Germline V gene data show CDR1 as MNHEY and CDR2 as SMNVEV (reference sequence). Trimming left V 5 bases short and J 0 bases short, with 17 bases between. This CDR3 spans 18 amino acids. The chain's CDR3 is CASSQTGGLSSGANVLTF. The CDR3, as DNA: TGTGCCAGCAGTCAAACTGGGGGGCTATCCTCTGGGGCCAACGTCCTGACTTTC. The whole variable domain, filled in from reference TRBV27 and TRBJ2-6, reads EAQVTQNPRYLITVTGKKLTVTCSQNMNHEYMSWYRQDPGLGLRQIYYSMNVEVTDKGDVPEGYKVSRKEKRNFPLILESPSPNQTSLYFCASSQTGGLSSGANVLTFGAGSRLTVL.

Of note for this clone: The same CDR3 arises from other DNA sequences in this sample as well. The V and J genes are TRBV3-1 (or the pseudogene TRBV3-2) and TRBJ1-3; no reliable D call. The CDR3 runs 15 residues. V was shortened by 1 base and J by 0 bases, with 7 bases between the two germline ends. Germline-derived CDR1 and CDR2 are LGHDT and YNNKEL (reference sequence). The CDR3 is CASSQGSRSGNTIYF. The CDR3 region has the DNA TGTGCCAGCAGCCAAGGATCTCGCTCTGGAAACACCATATATTTT.

The rearrangement links TRBV7-2 to TRBJ1-2, with a weak D call TRBD1 (5 bases). This CDR3 contains 14 residues. Germline-derived CDR1 and CDR2 are SGHTA and FQGNSA. Between the trimmed V and J ends, which lost 1 base and 4 bases, there was a span of 10 bases. CDR3 loop: CASSLVTGPYGYTF. In nucleotides, the CDR3 is TGTGCCAGCAGCTTAGTTACGGGGCCCTATGGCTACACCTTC.

V and J are TRBV28 and TRBJ2-5; D is unresolved. The V end was cut by 5 bases, the J end by 5 bases, with 18 bases between. Germline-derived CDR1 and CDR2 are MDHEN and SYDVKM. The CDR3 loop spans 15 amino acids. Written as DNA, the CDR3 is TGTGCCAGCAGTACCTGGGCCACTCAATCGGAGACCCAGTACTTC. Protein sequence: CASSTWATQSETQYF.

The genes are TRBV3-1 (or the pseudogene TRBV3-2) and TRBJ2-3; 10 nucleotides agree with TRBD2. The CDR3 contains 17 residues. Germline loops: CDR1 LGHDT, CDR2 YNNKEL (reference sequence). Losses at the gene ends were 3 bases for V and 7 bases for J; bases not matched to a gene: 13. In nucleotides, the CDR3 is TGTGCCAGCAGCCAGGCCCCTGGGGCTAGCGGGAGTTATACGCAGTATTTT. Translating it yields CASSQAPGASGSYTQYF.

The chain has TRBV7-6 and TRBJ2-1, with D uncertain. Germline V gene data show CDR1 as SGHVS and CDR2 as FNYEAQ. Between the trimmed V and J ends, which lost 9 bases and 0 bases, there was a span of 15 bases. CDR3 length equals 15 residues. CDR3 DNA sequence: TGTGCCAGTAAAAGTTCGACGGGCTCCTACAATGAGCAGTTCTTC. It specifies CASKSSTGSYNEQFF.